Shown below are 26 T cell receptor beta chains from a single sample sequenced in a study of cytomegalovirus exposure and HLA in healthy donors. PCR amplification relied on 60 Vbeta primers (plus 13 Jbeta primers). Libraries were prepared by immunoSEQ multiplex PCR; TCRdb keeps only in-frame clonotypes and omits some of them. The sample shows about 220,000 clones, roughly 84% of them seen only once. The material sequenced was PBMCs. These receptors originate from a boy aged 2-15 years in good health and CMV-seronegative.

The chain is built from TRBV12-5 and TRBJ2-7, with D perhaps matching TRBD2 (6 bases). The CDR3 totals 18 residues. The V gene lost 0 bases and the J gene lost 2 bases, with 20 bases spanning the gap. Germline V gene sequence: CDR1 LGHNT, CDR2 FRNRAP. CDR3 sequence (DNA): TGTGCTAGTGGTTTGGTACAAGTTTTGGCGGGACCCACCTACGAGCAGTACTTC. This sequence encodes CASGLVQVLAGPTYEQYF.

This chain uses TRBV5-1 with TRBJ1-4; D remains unclear. This CDR3 is built from 16 residues. V was cut by 2 bases and J by 0 bases, with 11 bases left in between. Germline V lookup: CDR1 SGHRS, CDR2 YFSETQ. The CDR3, as DNA: TGCGCCAGCAGCTTTTTCGGGTCCGCAACTAATGAAAAACTGTTTTTT. It yields the protein CASSFFGSATNEKLFF.

V and J are TRBV11-2 and TRBJ2-1, with D possibly matching TRBD2 (5 bases). The germline CDR1 and CDR2 sequences are SGHAT and FQNNGV. The length of the CDR3 is 15 residues. Trimming removed 1 base at V and 1 base at J, with 8 bases between. CDR3 residues: CASSLATSSYNEQFF. The CDR3 DNA reads as TGTGCCAGCAGCTTAGCAACTAGTTCCTACAATGAGCAGTTCTTC.

The V and J genes are TRBV4-1 and TRBJ2-5, with D perhaps TRBD2 (5 bases). The DNA end favors TRBJ2-7, so the J call may be wrong. Germline V CDR1 and CDR2: MGHRA, YSYEKL. The CDR3 is 14 amino acids. As DNA, the CDR3 is TGCGCCAGCAGCCAGGGCCTCGGAGGCTCCGAGCAGTACTTC. Protein: CASSQGLGGSEQYF.

There are a few counts of this clone. The chain has TRBV30 and TRBJ1-1; D ambiguous. Germline V gene sequence: CDR1 GTSNPN, CDR2 SVGIG (reference sequence). Trimming cost V 2 bases and J 4 bases, with 14 bases left between them. The CDR3 loop spans 14 amino acids. The CDR3 protein is CAWSTVREGTEAFF. The CDR3, as DNA: TGTGCCTGGAGTACCGTACGTGAGGGCACTGAAGCTTTCTTT.

CDR3 region: CASSESVGGRYEQYF. In nucleotides, the CDR3 is TGTGCCAGCAGTGAATCAGTAGGGGGAAGATACGAGCAGTACTTC. The chain is built from TRBV25-1 and TRBJ2-7; weak D call: TRBD1 (6 bases). The germline gives CDR1 MGHDK, CDR2 SYGVNS. The germline V and J ends were trimmed by 1 base and 4 bases, with 14 bases remaining between them. This CDR3 region has 15 residues.

The chain employs TRBV30 and TRBJ1-1; D unresolved. The V end was cut by 1 base, the J end by 4 bases, with 19 bases between. Germline-derived CDR1 and CDR2 are GTSNPN and SVGIG (reference sequence). The CDR3 is 16 residues long. The CDR3 protein is CAWSGFGRSGFTEAFF. CDR3 in DNA: TGTGCCTGGAGTGGGTTTGGCCGGAGTGGCTTCACTGAAGCTTTCTTT.

V usage is TRBV6-4 and J usage is TRBJ2-7; TRBD2 might be the D (5 bases). This CDR3 contains 15 residues. V shed 4 bases and J shed 0 bases, with 13 bases lying between them. Germline CDR1 and CDR2: MRHNA and SNTAGT. The CDR3 loop is CASSAPGLASYEQYF. DNA of the CDR3: TGTGCCAGCAGTGCCCCTGGACTGGCCTCCTACGAGCAGTACTTC.

The chain couples TRBV7-2 to TRBJ2-3; tentative D call: TRBD2 (5 bases). The CDR3 covers 16 residues. Trimming took off 2 bases at V and 2 bases at J, with 14 bases between the two ends. Germline CDR1 reads SGHTA; CDR2 reads FQGNSA. The CDR3 sequence is CASSLNSDLATDTQYF. For the CDR3, the DNA is TGTGCCAGCAGCTTAAACTCGGACTTAGCCACAGATACGCAGTATTTT.

This chain uses TRBV15 with TRBJ2-5, with D possibly matching TRBD2 (5 bases). The CDR3 is made up of 13 amino acids. Germline V gene sequence: CDR1 LNHNV, CDR2 YYDKDF (reference sequence). With 5 bases removed from V and 2 bases from J, the gap between germline ends came to 9 bases. Here the CDR3 reads CATSRGRQETQYF. The CDR3, as DNA: TGTGCCACCAGCCGGGGAAGACAAGAGACCCAGTACTTC.

The V gene is TRBV15, the J gene TRBJ1-1, with 8 nucleotides matching TRBD1. CDR1 and CDR2 from the germline V gene are LNHNV and YYDKDF (reference sequence). This CDR3 spans 15 amino acids. Trimming cost V 3 bases and J 6 bases; bases outside gene matches: 9. The CDR3 sequence is CATSRDTGGIAEAFF. CDR3 DNA: TGTGCCACCAGCAGGGATACAGGGGGGATCGCTGAAGCTTTCTTT.

The CDR3 spells CASSFAVSGGTTDTQYF. In nucleotides, the CDR3 is TGTGCCAGCAGCTTTGCCGTTAGCGGGGGTACCACAGATACGCAGTATTTT. The V and J genes are TRBV7-8 and TRBJ2-3; 9 bases match TRBD2. The CDR3 spans 17 residues. Germline values: CDR1 SGHVS, CDR2 FQNEAQ. Losses at the gene ends were 3 bases for V and 2 bases for J; bases not matched to a gene: 9. Filled out from reference TRBV7-8 and TRBJ2-3, the complete variable domain reads GAGVSQSPRYKVAKRGQDVALRCDPISGHVSLFWYQQALGQGPEFLTYFQNEAQLDKSGLPSDRFFAERPEGSVSTLKIQRTQQEDSAVYLCASSFAVSGGTTDTQYFGPGTRLTVL.

This rearrangement joins TRBV30 to TRBJ1-1, with 7 bases lining up with TRBD1. The V gene's germline CDR1 is GTSNPN and CDR2 SVGIG (reference sequence). With V trimmed by 4 bases and J by 3 bases, 2 bases remained unmatched. The CDR3 length is 12 residues. In nucleotides, the CDR3 is TGTGCCTGGACTCAGGGGGACACTGAAGCTTTCTTT. This codes for CAWTQGDTEAFF.

This rearrangement joins TRBV10-3 to TRBJ1-4; D might be TRBD1 (5 bases). The germline gives CDR1 ENHRY, CDR2 SYGVKD. V lost 3 bases and J 1 base, leaving 6 bases between the germline ends. The CDR3 loop spans 14 amino acids. The CDR3 bases are TGTGCCATCAGTGATGACAGAACTAATGAAAAACTGTTTTTT. Amino acids: CAISDDRTNEKLFF.

The V gene is TRBV5-6, the J gene TRBJ2-7; 7 bases line up with TRBD1. From germline, CDR1 is SGHDT and CDR2 YYEEEE. Trimming at V came to 1 base and at J to 3 bases, leaving 7 bases not matched to a gene. The CDR3 has 15 amino acids. The CDR3 nucleotides read TGTGCCAGCAGCTTGAGGGGGACAGTAATCTACGAGCAGTACTTC. Protein sequence: CASSLRGTVIYEQYF.

This clone was seen a few times. The chain is built from TRBV6-1 and TRBJ2-2; the match to TRBD1 covers 8 bases. Germline lookup yields CDR1 MNHNS and CDR2 SASEGT. This CDR3 has 15 amino acids. V lost 8 bases and J lost 4; bases outside the gene matches: 9. CDR3 protein: CASGEDREGTGELFF. The CDR3 DNA is TGTGCCAGCGGGGAGGACAGGGAAGGCACCGGGGAGCTGTTTTTT.

The chain couples TRBV5-1 to TRBJ2-2, with D maybe TRBD2 (5 bases). This CDR3 contains 15 residues. The V gene's germline CDR1 is SGHRS and CDR2 YFSETQ. Between the trimmed V and J ends, which lost 5 bases and 2 bases, there was a span of 13 bases. CDR3 bases: TGCGCCAGCAGGACCTTTGGAGGAAACACCGGGGAGCTGTTTTTT. As protein: CASRTFGGNTGELFF.

The chain recombines TRBV7-3 with TRBJ2-3; D is possibly TRBD2 (5 bases). V dropped 0 bases and J dropped 1 base, with 5 bases sitting between them. The CDR3 is 14 residues long. Per germline, CDR1 SGHTA and CDR2 FQGTGA. The CDR3 reads CASSLTGGTDTQYF. CDR3 coding DNA: TGTGCCAGCAGCTTAACCGGGGGCACAGATACGCAGTATTTT.

The sample holds one count of this clone. One end of the junction does not line up with germline, which may come from a read error. V usage is TRBV7-9 and J usage is TRBJ1-1; D call uncertain. CDR1 and CDR2 from the germline V gene are SEHNR and FQNEAQ (reference sequence). CDR3 length equals 13 residues. The CDR3: CSSSFGANTEAFF. DNA for the CDR3: TGTTCCAGCAGCTTCGGAGCAAACACTGAAGCTTTCTTT.

The chain links TRBV7-2 to TRBJ2-7; possibly TRBD1 for D (5 bases). The CDR3 totals 17 residues. Trimming took off 5 bases at V and 3 bases at J, with 23 bases between the two ends. Germline V CDR1 and CDR2: SGHTA, FQGNSA. In nucleotides, the CDR3 is TGTGCCAGCAGCCCCCGTCATTCCAGGGATTTCGGCTACGAGCAGTACTTC. It is translated as CASSPRHSRDFGYEQYF.

This chain joins TRBV14 and TRBJ1-1; D remains unclear. The ends were cut back, 1 base at V and 0 bases at J, with 3 bases in the middle. Germline V gives CDR1 SGHDN, CDR2 FVKESK. The CDR3 runs 13 residues. The CDR3 here is CASSQAMNTEAFF. The CDR3 DNA follows: TGTGCCAGCAGCCAAGCAATGAACACTGAAGCTTTCTTT.

V is TRBV13 and J is TRBJ2-1, with 8 bases identical to TRBD2. Per germline, CDR1 PRHDT and CDR2 FYEKMQ (reference sequence). Trimming cost V 3 bases and J 8 bases; bases outside gene matches: 6. This CDR3 is built from 14 residues. DNA for the CDR3: TGTGCCAGCAGCTTGGCGGGGGGCTTATATGAGCAGTTCTTC. It codes for CASSLAGGLYEQFF.

V usage is TRBV7-3 and J usage is TRBJ2-5; 10 nucleotides align to TRBD1. The CDR3 length is 13 residues. J gave up 5 bases and V 6 bases, and 3 bases lay outside the gene matches. Per the germline V gene, CDR1 is SGHTA and CDR2 is FQGTGA. The CDR3 here is CASSRDRGETQYF. CDR3 nucleotide sequence: TGTGCCAGCAGTCGGGACAGGGGTGAGACCCAGTACTTC.

J is TRBJ2-1 and V is TRBV7-9; D gene uncertain. Trimming took 5 bases from V and 5 from J, leaving 13 bases between them. The germline gives CDR1 SEHNR, CDR2 FQNEAQ (reference sequence). The length of the CDR3 is 14 residues. CDR3 amino acids: CASSLSHSNNEQFF. CDR3 sequence (DNA): TGTGCCAGCAGCCTTAGCCATTCCAACAATGAGCAGTTCTTC.

The chain recombines TRBV5-4 with TRBJ2-2, with D hard to call. This CDR3 region has 15 residues. V was cut by 0 bases and J by 2 bases, with 8 bases left in between. Germline assignment: CDR1 SGHNT and CDR2 YYREEE (reference sequence). CDR3 bases: TGTGCCAGCAGCTTGGGACTCGGAAACACCGGGGAGCTGTTTTTT. It translates to CASSLGLGNTGELFF.

This clone was counted a few times. This rearrangement joins TRBV7-9 to TRBJ1-1; TRBD1 might be the D (5 bases). CDR3 length: 16 residues. Germline loops: CDR1 SEHNR, CDR2 FQNEAQ (reference sequence). V lost 5 bases and J 0 bases, leaving 16 bases between the germline ends. CDR3 sequence: CASSPHGGRMNTEAFF. The CDR3 DNA is TGTGCCAGCAGCCCCCACGGGGGGAGGATGAACACTGAAGCTTTCTTT.